The entry below describes one T cell receptor (beta chain). Which antigen it targets is not known. Nothing much larger sits one base from this clone, and base qualities are not available. TCR CDR3 regions were amplified from genomic DNA by multiplex PCR using the deep immunoSEQ assay. For each cell subset, the extracted genomic DNA was distributed evenly across all wells of several immunoSEQ 96-well plates, and each plate served as one replicate. Each replicate PCR for sorted subsets received roughly 0.2 ug genomic DNA, equal to tens of thousands of T cell genomes. The purified libraries were quantified using a Qubit 3.0 fluorometer, sized with a Bioanalyzer 2100, and then quantified again using the KAPA Library Quantification kit. A separate single-read 150-cycle Illumina NextSeq 550 flow cell was used to sequence each immunoSEQ 96-well plate. The paper's data handling went like this. The immunoSEQ output contained only junctional sequences without quality scores, so filtering could not match that applied to full-length reads. To assign V/J genes and CDR3, sequences were annotated against IMGT germline references using PyIR, a Python wrapper for IgBLAST v1.9. Reads were removed for weak V/J assignments (E-value above 1e-6), missing CDR3, stop codons, out-of-frame junctions, or ambiguous translated residues. V3J clonotypes were defined as sequences sharing the same inferred V gene, J gene, and CDR3 amino acid sequence. Percentage overlap between repertoires was calculated by dividing the number of shared unique clonotypes by the size of the smaller repertoire. Repertoire richness was assessed with RTK rarefaction, the Chao1 estimator, and Recon v2.1 estimates of unobserved clonotypes. Generation probabilities were computed with OLGA for all TCRbeta clonotypes obtained by the gDNA method from four donors. TCRdb retrieved this table from immuneACCESS and kept in-frame rearrangements only. Not all clones are present; in checked studies, unresolved V genes account for under half, and no reason is known for the remainder. That table furnishes V, J and clone size, whereas the DNA furnished D and trimming. The sample contains 2,500,000 or so clones, less than 95% of them found a single time. The ten largest clonotypes hold approximately 0.39% of the sample.

Donors were healthy HIV-negative adults with no recently reported acute infections or vaccinations. All donors were Caucasian adults living in Nashville, Tennessee, USA. CD4+ T cells were enriched by magnetic negative selection, after which naive cells were positively selected on CD45RA and the negative fraction was taken as the memory subset. After blood collection by leukapheresis, PBMCs were isolated using Ficoll-Histopaque density gradient centrifugation and then cryopreserved in the vapor phase of liquid nitrogen. Purity and quantity of every magnetically sorted T cell population were checked by analytical flow cytometry. From each sorted fraction, genomic DNA was isolated and quantified by UV absorbance on a Nanodrop 2000c. The data derive from a study of shared clonotypes between healthy human individuals (dated by TCRdb to 2020 to 2021). General notes on the study: The cohort included a few men and a couple of women between 18 and 49 years of age. For each donor, three plates each were used for CD4 naive and CD4 memory, two plates were used for CD8 naive, and one plate was used for CD8 memory. To estimate repertoire size and how much clonotypes are shared between individuals, the study performed deep sequencing of blood TCR repertoires from a few healthy adults. Libraries were prepared and TCR repertoires were sequenced by different laboratories using diverse techniques, in order to increase sequencing depth and limit assay-specific biases. Leukapheresis yielded between about 0.9 and 10 billion PBMCs per donor.

Points the paper makes about the study in general: Incomplete sequencing was indicated by rarefaction of sorted-subset datasets, despite the large sequencing depth. Sharing across four donors was observed for about 5% of naive CD4, about 4% of naive CD8, 2.3% of memory CD4, and about 0.4% of memory CD8 clonotypes. Only blood was sampled, and tissue TCR repertoires likely differ from those in blood. Larger estimated clonotype richness was generally found for naive subsets than for memory subsets. Compared with non-shared clonotypes, the clonotypes found in all four sorted-subset donors had higher generation probabilities. Because the study included only a small number of donors, the genetic and exposure-history diversity represented was limited. Pairwise subsampling indicated that sequencing depth was expected to affect the degree of clonotype sharing among donors.

Including the terminal cysteine and phenylalanine, the CDR3 comprises 15 residues. The entry retains the CDR3 DNA only, 45 bases that are in frame from base 1. V trim: 2 bases; J trim: 8 bases; unmatched bases: 6. CDR1 and CDR2 were assigned from the germline V gene (reference sequence) as SEHNR and FQNEAQ. This clonotype was sampled from a man aged 18 to 30 in good health. Some clones in this sample may be carry-over from other donors' samples. This sequence uses TRBV7-9 and TRBJ2-1; 10 nucleotides in the junction match TRBD2. Sequenced material: naive CD4+ T cells from PBMCs. The sample's cell subset or site, from its label and the paper: CD45RA+ positively selected. The base sequence is TGTGCCAGCAGCTTACTAGCGGGAGATGCGGATGAGCAGTTCTTC. Its coded protein is CASSLLAGDADEQFF.